The text below deals with one T cell receptor beta chain. Its matching antigen is unknown. These data belong to a study of shared clonotypes between healthy human individuals. Study-wide results and caveats: In general, naive subsets displayed greater estimated richness than memory subsets did. Clonotype sharing across a handful of donors was observed for around 5% of naive CD4 clonotypes.

The naive CD8 subset, CD45RO-negative cells positively selected for CCR7, excluded terminally differentiated effector memory CD45RA+ cells. Trimming left V 3 bases short and J 1 base short, with 10 bases between. The CDR3 runs to 14 residues. CDR1 and CDR2 (germline): KGHSH, LQKENI. Sorted subsets were amplified in replicate PCRs using 200 ng DNA, approximately 30,000 T cell genomes. In the original analysis: Junction-only immunoSEQ data arrived without quality scores, meaning filtering differed. Profiling relied on immunoSEQ multiplex PCR, and the TCRdb table lists in-frame clones only, not all of them. D and trimming were read from the DNA, whereas the V and J calls and clone size are those reported in that table. The table lists about 650,000 clones, around 95% of them singletons.

Sequencing was performed on naive CD8+ T cells sorted from blood. This rearrangement joins TRBV18 to TRBJ2-7; D is possibly TRBD1 or TRBD2 (5 bases each). The sequence was collected from a woman aged 25 to 39 in good health. The CDR3 reads CASSPPGQSYEQYF. The DNA of the CDR3 is TGTGCCAGCTCACCTCCGGGGCAATCCTACGAGCAGTACTTC. The variable domain in full, completed from reference TRBV18 and TRBJ2-7, reads NAGVMQNPRHLVRRRGQEARLRCSPMKGHSHVYWYRQLPEEGLKFMVYLQKENIIDESGMPKERFSAEFPKEGPSILRIQQVVRGDSAAYFCASSPPGQSYEQYFGPGTRLTVT.